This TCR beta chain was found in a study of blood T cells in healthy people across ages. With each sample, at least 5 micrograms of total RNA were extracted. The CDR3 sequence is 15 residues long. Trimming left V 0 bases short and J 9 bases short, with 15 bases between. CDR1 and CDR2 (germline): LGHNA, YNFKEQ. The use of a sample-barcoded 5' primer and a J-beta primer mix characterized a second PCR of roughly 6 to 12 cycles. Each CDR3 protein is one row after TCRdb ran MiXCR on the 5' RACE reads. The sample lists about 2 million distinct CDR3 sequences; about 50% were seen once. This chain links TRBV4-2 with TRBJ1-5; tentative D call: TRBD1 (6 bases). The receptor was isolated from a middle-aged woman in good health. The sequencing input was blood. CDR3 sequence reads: CASSQEKGVPWPQHF. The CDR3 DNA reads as TGTGCCAGCAGCCAAGAAAAGGGGGTTCCGTGGCCCCAGCATTTT.